The source of this TCR beta chain is a study of T cell repertoires in cytomegalovirus infection. The wider study: Well-studied HLA-B-restricted CMV epitopes were used in the study alongside recently identified HLA-C-restricted ones. Indications of both CMV infection and matching HLA type were provided by public TCR beta signatures. General study findings and limits: Predominance within the ex vivo response was attributable to HLA-C-restricted CMV-specific TCR beta clonotypes. Cumulative public TCR beta family frequency identified CMV carriers with the relevant HLA.

The CDR3 sequence is 16 residues long. Germline loops: CDR1 SSHAT, CDR2 FNYEAQ (reference sequence). Turning to this clonotype: Its antigen is still unknown. One junction end does not reproduce the germline sequence, and a read error may be involved.

Each CDR3 protein is one row after TCRdb ran MiXCR on the reads. The table lists 900,000 to 950,000 distinct CDR3 sequences, roughly 30% of them singletons. This sample comprised cultured CD8+ T cells from PBMCs, obtained from culture after CMV antigen stimulation. The TCR comes from a human donor in good health (CMV status not recorded). Some clones in this sample may be carry-over from other donors' samples. V is TRBV7-7 and J is TRBJ2-3; a weak D match, TRBD1 (5 bases). CDR3 in amino acids: CASSLGAPSGTDTQYF. CDR3 in DNA: TGTGCTAGCAGCTTAGGGGCTCCGTCGGGCACAGATACGCAGTATTTT.